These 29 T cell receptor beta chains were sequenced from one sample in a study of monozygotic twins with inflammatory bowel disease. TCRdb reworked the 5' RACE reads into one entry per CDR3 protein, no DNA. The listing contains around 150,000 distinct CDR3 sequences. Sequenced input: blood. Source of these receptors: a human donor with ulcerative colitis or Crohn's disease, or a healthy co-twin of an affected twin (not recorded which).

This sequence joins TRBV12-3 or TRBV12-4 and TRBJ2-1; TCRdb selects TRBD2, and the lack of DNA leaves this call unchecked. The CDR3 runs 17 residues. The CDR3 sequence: CASSSREIAGGRDEQFF.

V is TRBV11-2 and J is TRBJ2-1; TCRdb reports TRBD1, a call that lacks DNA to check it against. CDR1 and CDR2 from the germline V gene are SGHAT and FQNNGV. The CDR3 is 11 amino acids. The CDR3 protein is CASSRGGAIAF.

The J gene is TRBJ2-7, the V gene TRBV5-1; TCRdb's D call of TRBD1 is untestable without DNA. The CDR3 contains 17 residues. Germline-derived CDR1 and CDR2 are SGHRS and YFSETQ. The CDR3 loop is CASSLTAGQGSSYEQYF.

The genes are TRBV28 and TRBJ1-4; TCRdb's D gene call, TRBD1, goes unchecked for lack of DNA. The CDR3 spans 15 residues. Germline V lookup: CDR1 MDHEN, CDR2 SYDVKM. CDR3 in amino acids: CASSLGDRSNEKLFF.

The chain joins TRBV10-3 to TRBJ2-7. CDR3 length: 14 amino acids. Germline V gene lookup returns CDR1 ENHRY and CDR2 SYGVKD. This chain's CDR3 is CAISESRLSYEQYF.

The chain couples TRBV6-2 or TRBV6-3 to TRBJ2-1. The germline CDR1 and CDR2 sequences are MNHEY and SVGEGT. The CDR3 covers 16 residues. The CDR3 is CASSYSRGSSYNEQFF.

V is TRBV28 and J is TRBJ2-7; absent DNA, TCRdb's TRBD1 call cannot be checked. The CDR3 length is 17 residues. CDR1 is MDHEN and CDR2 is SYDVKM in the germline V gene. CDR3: CASSLTPRQAEKNEQYF.

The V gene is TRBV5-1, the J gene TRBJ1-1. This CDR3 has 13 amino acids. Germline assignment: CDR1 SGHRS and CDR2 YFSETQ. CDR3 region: CASSLGTVGEAFF.

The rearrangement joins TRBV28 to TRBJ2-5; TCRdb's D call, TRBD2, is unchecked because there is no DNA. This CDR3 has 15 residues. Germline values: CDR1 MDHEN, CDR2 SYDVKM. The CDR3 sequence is CASSLGGRTGETQYF.

This chain's CDR3 is CASSEVGFAEAFF. The V gene is TRBV25-1, the J gene TRBJ1-1. The CDR3 loop spans 13 amino acids. The germline gives CDR1 MGHDK, CDR2 SYGVNS.

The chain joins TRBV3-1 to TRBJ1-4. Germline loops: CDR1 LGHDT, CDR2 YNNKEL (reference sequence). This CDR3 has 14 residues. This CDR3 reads CASSQSTANEKLFF.

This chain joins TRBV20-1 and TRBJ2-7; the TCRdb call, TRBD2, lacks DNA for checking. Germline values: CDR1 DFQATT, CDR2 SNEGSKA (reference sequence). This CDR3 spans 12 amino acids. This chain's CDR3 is CSATTSGYEQYF.

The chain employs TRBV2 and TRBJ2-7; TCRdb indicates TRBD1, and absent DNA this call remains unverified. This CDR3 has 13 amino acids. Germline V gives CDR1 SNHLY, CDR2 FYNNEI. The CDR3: CASREDRGYEQYF.

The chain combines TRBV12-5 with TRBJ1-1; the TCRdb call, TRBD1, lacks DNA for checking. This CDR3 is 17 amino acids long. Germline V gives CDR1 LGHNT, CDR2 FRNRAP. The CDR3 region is CASGLPSDRGHLTEAFF.

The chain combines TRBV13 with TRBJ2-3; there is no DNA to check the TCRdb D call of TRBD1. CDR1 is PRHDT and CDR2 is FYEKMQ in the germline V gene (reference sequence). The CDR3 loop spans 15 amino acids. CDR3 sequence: CASSSDRVGPDTQYF.

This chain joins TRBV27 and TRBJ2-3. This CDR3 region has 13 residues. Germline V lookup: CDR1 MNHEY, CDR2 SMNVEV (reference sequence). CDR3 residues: CASSFRATDTQYF.

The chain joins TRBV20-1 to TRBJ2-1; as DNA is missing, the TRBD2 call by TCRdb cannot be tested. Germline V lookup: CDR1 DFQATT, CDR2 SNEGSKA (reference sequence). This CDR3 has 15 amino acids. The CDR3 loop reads CSATRTSGSYNEQFF.

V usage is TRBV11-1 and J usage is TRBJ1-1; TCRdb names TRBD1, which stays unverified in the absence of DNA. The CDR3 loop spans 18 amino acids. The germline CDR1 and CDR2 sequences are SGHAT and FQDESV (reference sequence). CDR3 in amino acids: CASSPTFITGGVNTEAFF.

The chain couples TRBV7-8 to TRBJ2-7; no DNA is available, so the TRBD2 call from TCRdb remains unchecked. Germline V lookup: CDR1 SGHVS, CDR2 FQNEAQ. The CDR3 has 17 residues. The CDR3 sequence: CASSLGASGGAVYEQYF. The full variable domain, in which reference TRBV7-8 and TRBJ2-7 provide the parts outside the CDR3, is GAGVSQSPRYKVAKRGQDVALRCDPISGHVSLFWYQQALGQGPEFLTYFQNEAQLDKSGLPSDRFFAERPEGSVSTLKIQRTQQEDSAVYLCASSLGASGGAVYEQYFGPGTRLTVT.

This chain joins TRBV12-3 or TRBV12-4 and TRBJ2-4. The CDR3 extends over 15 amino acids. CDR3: CASSFGMLAKNIQYF.

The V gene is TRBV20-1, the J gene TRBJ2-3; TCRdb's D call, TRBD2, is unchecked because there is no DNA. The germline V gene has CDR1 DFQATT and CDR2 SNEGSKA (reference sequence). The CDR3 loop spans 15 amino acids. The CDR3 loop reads CSARAGRGGGTTQYF.

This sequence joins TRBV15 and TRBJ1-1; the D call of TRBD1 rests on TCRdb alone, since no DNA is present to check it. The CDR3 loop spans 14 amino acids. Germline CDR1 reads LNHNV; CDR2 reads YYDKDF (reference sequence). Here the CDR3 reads CATSVQGAHTEAFF.

This CDR3 reads CASSLAASTDTQYF. The chain has TRBV7-2 and TRBJ2-3. Germline V gene lookup returns CDR1 SGHTA and CDR2 FQGNSA. The CDR3 sequence is 14 residues long.

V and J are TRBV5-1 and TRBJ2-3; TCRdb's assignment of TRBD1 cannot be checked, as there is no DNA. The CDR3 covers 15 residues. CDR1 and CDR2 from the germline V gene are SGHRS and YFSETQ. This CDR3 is CASSPTGSSTDTQYF.

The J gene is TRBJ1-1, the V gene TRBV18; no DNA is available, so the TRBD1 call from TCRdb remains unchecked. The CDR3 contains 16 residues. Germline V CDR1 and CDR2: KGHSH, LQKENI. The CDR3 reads CASSPPGGARYTEAFF.

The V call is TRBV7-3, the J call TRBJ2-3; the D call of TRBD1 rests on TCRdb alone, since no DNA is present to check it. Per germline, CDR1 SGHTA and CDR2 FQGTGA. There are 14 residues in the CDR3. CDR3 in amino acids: CASSSTGSADTQYF.

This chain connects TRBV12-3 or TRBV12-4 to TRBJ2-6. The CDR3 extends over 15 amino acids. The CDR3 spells CASSFAATGANVLTF.

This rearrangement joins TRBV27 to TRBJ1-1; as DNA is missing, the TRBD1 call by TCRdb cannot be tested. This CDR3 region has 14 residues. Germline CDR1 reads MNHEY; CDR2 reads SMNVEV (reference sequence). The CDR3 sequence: CASSRHWGNTEAFF.

CDR3: CASRVLAGFYNEQFF. The chain employs TRBV11-2 and TRBJ2-1; checking the TCRdb D call of TRBD2 is not possible without DNA. The CDR3 loop spans 15 amino acids. Per the germline V gene, CDR1 is SGHAT and CDR2 is FQNNGV.